This TCR beta chain was sequenced in a study of OX40 agonist ivuxolimab in advanced cancers. Overall study results and limits: Among the lowest peripheral clonal expansion occurred in 0.1-3.0 mg/kg partial responders.

Trimming shortened V by 4 bases and J by 4 bases, and 10 bases separated the two germline ends. The CDR3 loop spans 13 amino acids. CDR1 and CDR2 from the germline V gene are LNHDA and SQIVND (reference sequence). TCRdb keeps only in-frame clones here, not all; method: immunoSEQ multiplex PCR. The sample holds approximately 80,000 clones; 85% are singletons and the top ten take less than 0.8%. With respect to this clone: The antigen remains unidentified.

The V call is TRBV19, the J call TRBJ1-2; maybe TRBD1 (5 bases). The TCR comes from an adult with an advanced solid tumor such as melanoma, head and neck, liver or kidney cancer. The sequences come from CD4+ or CD8+ T cells sorted from blood, collected in a trial of the OX40 agonist ivuxolimab. CDR3 loop: CASSRDSRYGYTF. CDR3 DNA sequence: TGTGCCAGTAGTAGGGACTCTCGCTATGGCTACACCTTC.